This TCR beta chain appears in the sequencing data of a study of cytomegalovirus exposure and HLA in healthy donors. A multiplex PCR was run with 60 Vbeta primers and 13 Jbeta primers. Produced via immunoSEQ multiplex PCR; TCRdb's table is partial and in-frame only. The sample yields 250,000 to 300,000 clones, around 90% seen once. Trimming removed 0 bases at V and 8 bases at J, with 12 bases between. Germline V gene sequence: CDR1 SGDLS, CDR2 YYNGEE. There are 14 residues in the CDR3. This clone was observed a handful of times. What was sequenced was PBMCs. This sequence joins TRBV9 and TRBJ2-1; D is perhaps TRBD1 (5 bases). This clonotype was sampled from a girl aged 2 to 10 in good health and CMV-seronegative. The CDR3 spells CASSVERGRYEQFF. CDR3 in DNA: TGTGCCAGCAGCGTAGAAAGGGGTCGCTATGAGCAGTTCTTC. The full variable domain, rest sourced from reference TRBV9 and TRBJ2-1, is DSGVTQTPKHLITATGQRVTLRCSPRSGDLSVYWYQQSLDQGLQFLIQYYNGEERAKGNILERFSAQQFPDLHSELNLSSLELGDSALYFCASSVERGRYEQFFGPGTRLTVL.